This TCR beta chain was profiled in a study of shared clonotypes between healthy human individuals. It was about 210 ng DNA, approximately 28,000 T cell genomes, that sorted-subset replicate PCRs used. The table came from immunoSEQ multiplex PCR; TCRdb's copy has only in-frame clones and leaves some out. Of hundreds of thousands of clones detected, approximately 74% appear once; the ten largest clones hold about 1.7%. Trimming at V came to 5 bases and at J to 5 bases, leaving 5 bases not matched to a gene. CDR3 length: 13 residues. Germline V gives CDR1 MDHEN, CDR2 SYDVKM. Sequenced input: memory CD4+ T cells sorted from blood. The subset here: CD45RA-negative fraction. The receptor was derived from a woman in her thirties in good health. The gene calls are TRBV28 and TRBJ2-5; 7 bases map to TRBD1. The CDR3 DNA is TGTGCCAGCAGTGACAGGGTTAGGGAGACCCAGTACTTC. Residues: CASSDRVRETQYF.